These T cell receptor beta chains were read from a single sample in a study of spatial heterogeneity in lung cancer. TCRdb recomputed calls from the 5' RACE reads with MiXCR, one row per CDR3 protein. Of some 7,200 distinct CDR3 sequences in the sample, 9.7% were seen once. The sample consisted of normal lung tissue next to the tumor, taken at surgery. The receptors come from a male donor with early-stage non-small cell lung cancer. Each CDR3 is given with its conserved first and last residue. Fields, in order: V gene, clone size, J gene, CDR3 protein. A row's size may be missing; if present it is once, few, many or a size class.

v_call: TRBV12-3/TRBV12-4; clone_size: many; j_call: TRBJ1-5; cdr3_aa: CASSLAGGEDQPQHF
v_call: TRBV6-5; clone_size: many; j_call: TRBJ1-3; cdr3_aa: CASSYAEGRGNTIYF
v_call: TRBV18; clone_size: many; j_call: TRBJ2-3; cdr3_aa: CASSLITDTQYF
v_call: TRBV9; clone_size: medium-sized; j_call: TRBJ1-1; cdr3_aa: CASSAGTGNVGAEAFF
v_call: TRBV7-9; clone_size: medium-sized; j_call: TRBJ2-2; cdr3_aa: CASERGATGELFF
v_call: TRBV20-1; clone_size: medium-sized; j_call: TRBJ2-1; cdr3_aa: CSARHPSGTSNEQFF
v_call: TRBV18; clone_size: medium-sized; j_call: TRBJ2-3; cdr3_aa: CASSPLAGESDTQYF
v_call: TRBV6-4; clone_size: many; j_call: TRBJ2-3; cdr3_aa: CASSEKAVDTDTQYF
v_call: TRBV6-1; clone_size: medium-sized; j_call: TRBJ1-5; cdr3_aa: CASSPGPENQPQHF
v_call: TRBV5-1; clone_size: many; j_call: TRBJ2-3; cdr3_aa: CASSPWTGGIGTDTQYF
v_call: TRBV6-2/TRBV6-3; clone_size: NA; j_call: TRBJ1-1; cdr3_aa: CASSLDRGLTEAFF
v_call: TRBV7-2; clone_size: many; j_call: TRBJ2-1; cdr3_aa: CASSLYPGTSGRAGYNEQFF
v_call: TRBV11-2; clone_size: many; j_call: TRBJ2-2; cdr3_aa: CASSLETGELFF
v_call: TRBV5-4; clone_size: many; j_call: TRBJ1-1; cdr3_aa: CASSLDFLSGTEAFF
v_call: TRBV5-1; clone_size: many; j_call: TRBJ2-1; cdr3_aa: CASSLGGMYNEQFF
v_call: TRBV18; clone_size: many; j_call: TRBJ1-1; cdr3_aa: CASSLGLMNTEAFF
v_call: TRBV15; clone_size: many; j_call: TRBJ2-7; cdr3_aa: CATSRTPSGEQYF
v_call: TRBV5-6; clone_size: many; j_call: TRBJ2-2; cdr3_aa: CASSLRFRGLQNTGELFF
v_call: TRBV9; clone_size: many; j_call: TRBJ2-5; cdr3_aa: CASSVSGSGWETQYF
v_call: TRBV4-2; clone_size: few; j_call: TRBJ2-3; cdr3_aa: CASTPAQARGLAGPDTQYF
v_call: TRBV5-4; clone_size: many; j_call: TRBJ2-3; cdr3_aa: CASSQNRADTQYF
v_call: TRBV7-3; clone_size: few; j_call: TRBJ2-1; cdr3_aa: CASSLSGGTEQFF
v_call: TRBV20-1; clone_size: medium-sized; j_call: TRBJ1-3; cdr3_aa: CSARDFPEPGNTIYF
v_call: TRBV7-2; clone_size: few; j_call: TRBJ2-5; cdr3_aa: CASSFYICSALGETQYF
v_call: TRBV5-1; clone_size: NA; j_call: TRBJ2-5; cdr3_aa: CASRLEETQYF
v_call: TRBV7-2; clone_size: many; j_call: TRBJ1-4; cdr3_aa: CASSFDIGPLNEKLFF
v_call: TRBV7-8; clone_size: many; j_call: TRBJ2-3; cdr3_aa: CASSSRDWPTDTQYF
v_call: TRBV30; clone_size: many; j_call: TRBJ1-5; cdr3_aa: CAWSDLTGPYSNQPQHF
v_call: TRBV12-3/TRBV12-4; clone_size: many; j_call: TRBJ2-1; cdr3_aa: CASSTRVPGLNEQFF
v_call: TRBV7-2; clone_size: many; j_call: TRBJ2-3; cdr3_aa: CASSPAGTRSTDTQYF
v_call: TRBV7-9; clone_size: many; j_call: TRBJ2-1; cdr3_aa: CASSFGTSGKEEQFF
v_call: TRBV5-1; clone_size: many; j_call: TRBJ2-7; cdr3_aa: CASSLATSTYEQYF
v_call: TRBV5-1; clone_size: NA; j_call: TRBJ2-2; cdr3_aa: CASSFKTGELFF
v_call: TRBV4-2; clone_size: many; j_call: TRBJ1-5; cdr3_aa: CASSQGGTGNQPQHF
v_call: TRBV4-3; clone_size: many; j_call: TRBJ2-3; cdr3_aa: CASSQERRGYTDTQYF
v_call: TRBV20-1; clone_size: many; j_call: TRBJ2-5; cdr3_aa: CSARDRTGTRESQYF
v_call: TRBV28; clone_size: many; j_call: TRBJ2-5; cdr3_aa: CASSLGAGTQYF
v_call: TRBV5-1; clone_size: many; j_call: TRBJ2-3; cdr3_aa: CASQLSSSGSGRDTQYF
v_call: TRBV7-2; clone_size: medium-sized; j_call: TRBJ2-7; cdr3_aa: CASSYGQGNEQYF
v_call: TRBV7-9; clone_size: many; j_call: TRBJ2-5; cdr3_aa: CASSLMGEGAGLKTQYF
v_call: TRBV7-8; clone_size: NA; j_call: TRBJ2-7; cdr3_aa: CASSFYICSARPTDILTYEQYF
v_call: TRBV3-1; clone_size: many; j_call: TRBJ1-1; cdr3_aa: CASSSQGNTEAFF
v_call: TRBV5-1; clone_size: many; j_call: TRBJ2-5; cdr3_aa: CASSLAGTGGQETQYF
v_call: TRBV7-8; clone_size: many; j_call: TRBJ2-5; cdr3_aa: CASSSTTLSIETQYF
v_call: TRBV2; clone_size: many; j_call: TRBJ1-6; cdr3_aa: CASSQEEGGGSPLHF